This record looks at one T cell receptor (beta chain) sequence and its context. This entry is derived from a study of blood T cell repertoires in COVID-19. Across the study: Samples representing acute and convalescent COVID-19 were sourced from the United States, Italy and Spain.

Trimming at V came to 3 bases and at J to 8 bases, leaving 8 bases not matched to a gene. CDR1 is MNHEY, CDR2 SMNVEV, per germline (reference sequence). This CDR3 is 16 amino acids long. In the study's own analysis: Estimates of nucleated cell counts were drawn from the amplification of reference gene primers. Profiled with immunoSEQ multiplex PCR; TCRdb holds only in-frame clones, not every one. For V, J and clone size, that table is used; D and trimming come from the DNA. The profile covers some 170,000 clones, with 87% appearing a single time and 1.6% taken by the ten largest. The TCR sequence derives from a woman in her 50s with acute or convalescent COVID-19. The sequencing sample was made of peripheral blood. The chain recombines TRBV27 with TRBJ2-1; TRBD2 matches at 12 bases. CDR3 in amino acids: CASSFSATSGRHEQFF. Here the CDR3 DNA reads TGTGCCAGCAGTTTTTCGGCGACTAGCGGGAGACATGAGCAGTTCTTC.